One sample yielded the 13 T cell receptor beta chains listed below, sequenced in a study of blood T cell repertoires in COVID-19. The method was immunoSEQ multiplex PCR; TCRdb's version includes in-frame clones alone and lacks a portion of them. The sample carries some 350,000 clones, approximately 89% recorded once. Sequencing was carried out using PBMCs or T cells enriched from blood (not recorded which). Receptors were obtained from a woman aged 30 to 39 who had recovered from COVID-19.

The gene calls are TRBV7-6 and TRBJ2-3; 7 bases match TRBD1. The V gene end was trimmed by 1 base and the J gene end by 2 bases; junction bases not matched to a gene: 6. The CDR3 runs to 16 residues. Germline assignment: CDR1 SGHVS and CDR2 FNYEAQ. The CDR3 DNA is TGTGCCAGCAGCTTAGGTGCAGGGGGAATCACAGATACGCAGTATTTT. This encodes CASSLGAGGITDTQYF.

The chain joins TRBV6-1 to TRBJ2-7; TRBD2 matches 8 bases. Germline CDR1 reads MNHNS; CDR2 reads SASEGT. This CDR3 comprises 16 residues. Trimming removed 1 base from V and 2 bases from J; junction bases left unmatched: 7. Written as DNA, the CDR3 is TGTGCCAGCAGTGAAGGGGTGGCGGGGGGTACCTACGAGCAGTACTTC. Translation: CASSEGVAGGTYEQYF.

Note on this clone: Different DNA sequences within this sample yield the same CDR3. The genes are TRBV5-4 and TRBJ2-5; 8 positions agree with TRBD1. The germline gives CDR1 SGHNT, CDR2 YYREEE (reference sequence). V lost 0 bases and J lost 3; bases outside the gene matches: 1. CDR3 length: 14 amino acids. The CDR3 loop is CASSLAGGEETQYF. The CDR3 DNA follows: TGTGCCAGCAGCTTGGCAGGGGGCGAAGAGACCCAGTACTTC.

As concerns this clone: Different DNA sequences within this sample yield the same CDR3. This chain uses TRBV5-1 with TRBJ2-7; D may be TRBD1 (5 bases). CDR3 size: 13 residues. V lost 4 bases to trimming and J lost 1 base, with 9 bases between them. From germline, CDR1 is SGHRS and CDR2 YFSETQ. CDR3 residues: CASSADSSYEQYF. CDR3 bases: TGCGCCAGCAGCGCAGACAGTTCCTACGAGCAGTACTTC.

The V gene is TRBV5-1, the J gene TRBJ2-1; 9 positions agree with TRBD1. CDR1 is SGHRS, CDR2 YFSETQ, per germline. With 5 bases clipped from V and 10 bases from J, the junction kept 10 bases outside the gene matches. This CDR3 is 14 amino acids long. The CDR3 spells CASSLGTGTGEQFF. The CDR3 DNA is TGCGCCAGCAGTCTCGGGACAGGGACAGGAGAGCAGTTCTTC.

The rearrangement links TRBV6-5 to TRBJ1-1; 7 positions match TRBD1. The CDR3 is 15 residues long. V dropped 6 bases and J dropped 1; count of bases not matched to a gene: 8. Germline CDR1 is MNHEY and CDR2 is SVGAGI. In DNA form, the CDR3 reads TGTGCCAGCAGAGATCCCGGGACAGCGAACACTGAAGCTTTCTTT. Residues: CASRDPGTANTEAFF.

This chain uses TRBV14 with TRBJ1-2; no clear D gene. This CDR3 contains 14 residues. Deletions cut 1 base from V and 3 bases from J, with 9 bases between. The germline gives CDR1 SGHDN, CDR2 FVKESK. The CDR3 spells CASSQAYPDYGYTF. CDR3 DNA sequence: TGTGCCAGCAGCCAAGCGTACCCAGACTATGGCTACACCTTC.

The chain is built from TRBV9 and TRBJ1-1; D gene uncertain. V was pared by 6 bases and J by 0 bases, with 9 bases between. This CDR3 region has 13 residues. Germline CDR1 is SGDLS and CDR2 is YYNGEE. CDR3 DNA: TGTGCCAGCACCCCGGGGATGAACACTGAAGCTTTCTTT. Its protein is CASTPGMNTEAFF.

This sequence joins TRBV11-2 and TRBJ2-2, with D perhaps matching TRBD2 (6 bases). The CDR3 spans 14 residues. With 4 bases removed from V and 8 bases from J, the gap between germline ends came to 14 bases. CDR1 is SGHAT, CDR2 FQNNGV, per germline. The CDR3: CASSSWRRVGELFF. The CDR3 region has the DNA TGTGCCAGCAGCTCCTGGAGGAGGGTTGGGGAGCTGTTTTTT. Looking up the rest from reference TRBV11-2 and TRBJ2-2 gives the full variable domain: EAGVAQSPRYKIIEKRQSVAFWCNPISGHATLYWYQQILGQGPKLLIQFQNNGVVDDSQLPKDRFSAERLKGVDSTLKIQPAKLEDSAVYLCASSSWRRVGELFFGEGSRLTVL.

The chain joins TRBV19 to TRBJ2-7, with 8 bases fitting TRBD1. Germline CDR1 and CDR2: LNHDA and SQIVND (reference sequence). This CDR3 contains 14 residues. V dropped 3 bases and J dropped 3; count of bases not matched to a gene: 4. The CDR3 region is CASSIGQGFYEQYF. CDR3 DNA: TGTGCCAGTAGTATCGGACAGGGCTTCTACGAGCAGTACTTC.

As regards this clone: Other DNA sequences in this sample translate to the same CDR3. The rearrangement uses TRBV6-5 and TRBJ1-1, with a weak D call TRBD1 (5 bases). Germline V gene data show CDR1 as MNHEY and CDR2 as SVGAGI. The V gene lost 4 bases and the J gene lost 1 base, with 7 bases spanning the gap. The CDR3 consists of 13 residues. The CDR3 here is CASSSTGNTEAFF. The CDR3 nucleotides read TGTGCCAGCAGTTCTACAGGGAACACTGAAGCTTTCTTT.

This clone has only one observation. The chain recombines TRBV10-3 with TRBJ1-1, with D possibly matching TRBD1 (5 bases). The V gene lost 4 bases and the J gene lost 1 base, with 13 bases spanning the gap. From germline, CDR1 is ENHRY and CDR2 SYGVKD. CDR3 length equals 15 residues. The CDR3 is CAISAGPFRNTEAFF. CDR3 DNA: TGTGCCATCAGTGCAGGGCCTTTCAGGAACACTGAAGCTTTCTTT.

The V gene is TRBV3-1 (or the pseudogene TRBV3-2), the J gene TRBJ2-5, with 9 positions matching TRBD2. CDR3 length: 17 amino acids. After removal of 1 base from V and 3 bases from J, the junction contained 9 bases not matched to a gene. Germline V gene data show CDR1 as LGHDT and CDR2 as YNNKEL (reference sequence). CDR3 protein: CASSQAYSGGREETQYF. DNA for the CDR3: TGTGCCAGCAGCCAAGCTTATAGCGGGGGCCGGGAAGAGACCCAGTACTTC.